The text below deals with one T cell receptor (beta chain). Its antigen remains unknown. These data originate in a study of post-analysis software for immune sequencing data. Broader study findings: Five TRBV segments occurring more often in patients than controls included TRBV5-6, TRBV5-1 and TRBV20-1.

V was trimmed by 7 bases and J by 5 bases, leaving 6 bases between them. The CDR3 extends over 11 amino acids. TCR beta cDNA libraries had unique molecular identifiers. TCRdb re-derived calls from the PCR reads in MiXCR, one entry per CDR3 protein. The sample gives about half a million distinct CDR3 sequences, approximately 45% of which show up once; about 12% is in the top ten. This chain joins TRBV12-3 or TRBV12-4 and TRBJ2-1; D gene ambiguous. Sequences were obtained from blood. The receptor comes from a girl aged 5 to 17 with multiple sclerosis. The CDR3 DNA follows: TGTGCCAGCACCCTGGACAATGAGCAGTTCTTC. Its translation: CASTLDNEQFF.